Following are 7 T cell receptor beta chains from one sample sequenced in a study of OX40 agonist ivuxolimab in advanced cancers. Data came from immunoSEQ multiplex PCR; TCRdb stores just in-frame clones and leaves some out. This sample has fewer than 45,000 clones, with roughly four fifths found just once. The sample in question was CD4+ or CD8+ T cells sorted from blood, obtained in a trial of the OX40 agonist ivuxolimab. All receptors come from an adult with an advanced solid tumor such as melanoma, head and neck, liver or kidney cancer.

The V gene is TRBV19, the J gene TRBJ2-3; 14 bases fit TRBD2. Germline loops: CDR1 LNHDA, CDR2 SQIVND (reference sequence). There are 18 residues in the CDR3. The ends lost 3 bases at V and 5 bases at J; junction bases unmatched: 10. The CDR3 sequence: CASSIVPGLAGVKDTQYF. In nucleotides, the CDR3 is TGTGCCAGTAGTATTGTTCCGGGACTAGCGGGAGTTAAAGATACGCAGTATTTT.

The chain is built from TRBV6-5 and TRBJ2-5, with D perhaps TRBD2 (6 bases). The CDR3 consists of 15 residues. The V gene lost 6 bases and the J gene lost 4 bases, with 18 bases spanning the gap. Germline V gene sequence: CDR1 MNHEY, CDR2 SVGAGI. The CDR3 is CASRQTRGVRETQYF. The CDR3 DNA is TGTGCCAGCAGGCAGACTAGAGGGGTTCGAGAGACCCAGTACTTC.

This clone showed up just once. This rearrangement joins TRBV11-2 to TRBJ1-1, with 10 bases lining up with TRBD1. The CDR3 extends over 17 amino acids. Per germline, CDR1 SGHAT and CDR2 FQNNGV. The junction had 12 bases not matched to a gene; V was cut back by 2 bases and J by 6 bases. The CDR3 coding sequence is TGTGCCAGCAGCTTATCTAGGACAGGGGGTTCTGGGTCTGAAGCTTTCTTT. It codes for CASSLSRTGGSGSEAFF.

The count of this clone is one. The chain couples TRBV7-3 to TRBJ1-1; a weak D match, TRBD1 (5 bases). CDR1 is SGHTA, CDR2 FQGTGA, per germline. This CDR3 has 16 amino acids. The V end was cut by 1 base, the J end by 0 bases, with 12 bases between. In DNA, the CDR3 is TGTGCCAGCAGCTTAATGGTGGGGGTCATGAACACTGAAGCTTTCTTT. Protein product: CASSLMVGVMNTEAFF.

The chain uses TRBV2 and TRBJ2-7; D may match TRBD1 or TRBD2 (5 bases each). Germline-derived CDR1 and CDR2 are SNHLY and FYNNEI. Between the trimmed V and J ends, which lost 5 bases and 2 bases, there was a span of 19 bases. The CDR3 runs to 16 residues. CDR3 coding DNA: TGTGCCAGCAGTTTCCCGGCCGGGACGGACCCCTACGAGCAGTACTTC. It encodes CASSFPAGTDPYEQYF.

The rearrangement joins TRBV7-9 to TRBJ2-7; D might be TRBD1 or TRBD2, each matching 5 bases. Deletions cut 0 bases from V and 5 bases from J, with 11 bases between. This CDR3 has 14 amino acids. Germline values: CDR1 SEHNR, CDR2 FQNEAQ (reference sequence). CDR3 region: CASSLAGAQDEQYF. The CDR3 nucleotides are TGTGCCAGCAGCTTAGCCGGGGCTCAGGACGAGCAGTACTTC.

The chain joins TRBV28 to TRBJ2-3; D is possibly TRBD2 (6 bases). The CDR3 has 14 residues. Looked up from germline, CDR1 is MDHEN and CDR2 is SYDVKM. The V gene lost 3 bases and the J gene lost 4 bases, with 11 bases spanning the gap. The CDR3 protein is CASSLGLPPDTQYF. DNA for the CDR3: TGTGCCAGCAGTTTGGGACTTCCGCCAGATACGCAGTATTTT.